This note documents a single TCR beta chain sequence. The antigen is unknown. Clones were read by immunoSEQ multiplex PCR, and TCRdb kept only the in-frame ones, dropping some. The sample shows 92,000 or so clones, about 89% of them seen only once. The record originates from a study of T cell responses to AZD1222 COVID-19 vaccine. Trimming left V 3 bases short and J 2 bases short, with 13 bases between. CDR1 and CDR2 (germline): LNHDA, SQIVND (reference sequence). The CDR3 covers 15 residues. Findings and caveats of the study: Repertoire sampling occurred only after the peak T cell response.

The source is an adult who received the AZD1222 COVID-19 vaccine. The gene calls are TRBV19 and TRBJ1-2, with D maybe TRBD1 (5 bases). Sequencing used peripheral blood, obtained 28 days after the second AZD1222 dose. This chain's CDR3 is CASSMKPGTNYGYTF. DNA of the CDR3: TGTGCCAGTAGTATGAAACCTGGGACCAACTATGGCTACACCTTC.